This T cell receptor beta chain was found in a study of control samples from healthy donors and cancer patients. The CDR3 is 12 amino acids. This clone was observed a single time. The junction does not match germline at one end; this may be a read error. Clones were sequenced by immunoSEQ multiplex PCR, and TCRdb holds only the in-frame ones, with some missing. The data hold around 170,000 clones, with around 88% observed a single time. Source material: blood. The genes are TRBV12-3 or TRBV12-4 and TRBJ2-3, with 11 nucleotides matching TRBD2. The receptor was isolated from a woman aged 25 to 39 in good health. The CDR3 coding sequence is TGTGCCAGCAGTCCACCTAGCGGGGGGCCCCATTTT. It codes for CASSPPSGGPHF.